A selection of T cell receptor beta chains follows, all from one sample in a study of shared clonotypes between healthy human individuals. Only in-frame clones appear in the TCRdb table, and some are missing; sequencing was by immunoSEQ multiplex PCR. This table holds about 2.3 million clones, roughly 90% found once. The sample comprised naive CD4+ T cells from PBMCs. The receptor set was obtained from a young man in good health. Some clones in this sample may be carry-over from other donors' samples. Both conserved end residues are part of each CDR3. Each record gives: clone size, V gene, D gene, J gene, CDR3 DNA, CDR3 protein. D genes are given only for firm matches. The listing skips clone size in some rows; elsewhere it reads once, few, many or a size class.

-	TRBV28	TRBD2	TRBJ2-7	TGTGCCAGCAGTTTATCGGCTAGCGGGACCTACGAGCAGTACTTC	CASSLSASGTYEQYF
-	TRBV4-3	-	TRBJ2-7	TGCGCCAGCAGCCAGGATACACACACACCGACCTACGAGCAGTACTTC	CASSQDTHTPTYEQYF
-	TRBV4-1	-	TRBJ2-7	TGCGCCAGCAGCCAAGATATCCCAGGACAGCTCTACGAGCAGTACTTC	CASSQDIPGQLYEQYF
-	TRBV29-1	TRBD1	TRBJ2-4	TGCAGCGCTGGACAGGGAAACATTCAGTACTTC	CSAGQGNIQYF
-	TRBV7-2	-	TRBJ2-7	TGTGCCAGCAGCTTAGGTCCCCCCGAGAGCTCCTACGAGCAGTACTTC	CASSLGPPESSYEQYF
once	TRBV2	TRBD1	TRBJ1-5	TGTGCCAGCAGCGAAAGGACAGGGGACCAGCCCCAGCATTTT	CASSERTGDQPQHF
-	TRBV5-1	TRBD2	TRBJ2-1	TGCGCCAGCAGCCTCCTAGCGGGAGGGCCACACGAGCAGTTCTTC	CASSLLAGGPHEQFF
few	TRBV28	-	TRBJ1-2	TGTGCCAGCAGTTCTGTGCACAGCTACACCTTC	CASSSVHSYTF
-	TRBV28	-	TRBJ1-4	TGTGCCAGCAAGCGGGTAACTAATGAAAAACTGTTTTTT	CASKRVTNEKLFF
-	TRBV5-1	-	TRBJ1-4	TGCGCCAGCAGCTTGGGGGCGACAGCGACAAACCATGAAAAACTGTTTTTT	CASSLGATATNHEKLFF
-	TRBV6-5	-	TRBJ2-7	TGTGCCAGCAGTTCCCAGTCGACCAACCCTAGGGAGCAGTACTTC	CASSSQSTNPREQYF
-	TRBV5-1	-	TRBJ1-1	TGCGCCAGCAGCTTGGGATGGACGGGGAACACTGAAGCTTTCTTT	CASSLGWTGNTEAFF
-	TRBV5-1	-	TRBJ1-1	TGCGCCAGCAACTCACAGGGACGTGCGACTGAAGCTTTCTTT	CASNSQGRATEAFF
-	TRBV7-3	-	TRBJ1-3	TGTGCCAGCAGCCCTTCCCCCGACAGTGCGACCATATATTTT	CASSPSPDSATIYF
once	TRBV19	-	TRBJ2-5	TGTGCCAGTCATCCAGGGTGGAACGTGGGGGAGACCCAGTACTTC	CASHPGWNVGETQYF
few	TRBV2	-	TRBJ1-2	TGTGCCAGCAGTGAAGCCTTCGGGTCCACCTTC	CASSEAFGSTF
-	TRBV28	-	TRBJ2-1	TGTGCCAGCAGGACTGGGGCCGACTACAATGAGCAGTTCTTC	CASRTGADYNEQFF
-	TRBV27	-	TRBJ2-1	TGTGCCAGCAGTCCTATGACACTTCGAGTCTACAATGAGCAGTTCTTC	CASSPMTLRVYNEQFF
-	TRBV2	TRBD2	TRBJ2-3	TGTGCCAGCCGCGCGTCTAGCGGGGGAGATACGCAGTATTTT	CASRASSGGDTQYF
-	TRBV7-9	TRBD1	TRBJ2-7	TGTGCCAGCAGCTTAGCGTCTGGACAGGGTACCCACGAGCAGTACTTC	CASSLASGQGTHEQYF
-	TRBV27	TRBD1	TRBJ1-2	TGTGCCAGCAGGGGGGGAGAGGGGGCGCGCGGCTACACCTTC	CASRGGEGARGYTF
once	TRBV4-1	-	TRBJ2-3	TGCGCCAGCAGCCAAGTACAGGGACAAAGCACAGATACGCAGTATTTT	CASSQVQGQSTDTQYF
-	TRBV28	TRBD2	TRBJ2-7	TGTGCCAGCCGGGCCCCTAGCGGGTTCTACGAGCAGTACTTC	CASRAPSGFYEQYF
-	TRBV2	-	TRBJ2-5	TGTGCCAGCAGTGTCCGAGAGTACCAAGAGACCCAGTACTTC	CASSVREYQETQYF
-	TRBV5-1	TRBD1	TRBJ1-4	TGCGCCAGCAGCTTGAACGGGAAGGGGGCCGGTGAAAAACTGTTTTTT	CASSLNGKGAGEKLFF
-	TRBV9	TRBD2	TRBJ2-1	TGTGCCAGCAGCGGAGAGCTAGCGGGATTCTACAATGAGCAGTTCTTC	CASSGELAGFYNEQFF
-	TRBV11-3	TRBD2	TRBJ2-1	TGTGCCAGCAGCTTATGGGGCGGGAGTTATGAGCAGTTCTTC	CASSLWGGSYEQFF
-	TRBV12-5	-	TRBJ2-3	TGTGCTAGTGCCCCTTCCTACGGGACAGATACGCAGTATTTT	CASAPSYGTDTQYF
-	TRBV28	-	TRBJ1-1	TGTGCCAGCAGTTTACGGTCAGGCCACGCTTTCTTT	CASSLRSGHAFF
-	TRBV4-2	-	TRBJ1-1	TGTGCCAGCAGCCGCTCAGCGAACACTGAAGCTTTCTTT	CASSRSANTEAFF
-	TRBV6-1	-	TRBJ2-7	TGTGCCAGCTTATCGCAGGGACGCTACGAGCAGTACTTC	CASLSQGRYEQYF
-	TRBV6-5	-	TRBJ1-5	TGTGCCGGGGGGTATAGCAATCAGCCCCAGCATTTT	CAGGYSNQPQHF
-	TRBV18	TRBD1	TRBJ1-5	TGTGCCAGCTCACCGGGACAGGGCAACAATCAGCCCCAGCATTTT	CASSPGQGNNQPQHF
-	TRBV5-1	TRBD1	TRBJ2-7	TGCGCCAGCCCCTTTCGACAGGGGCCCGGCGAGCAGTACTTC	CASPFRQGPGEQYF
-	TRBV9	-	TRBJ1-2	TGTGCCAGCAGCGTAGAAGGGGCTCTAAACTATGGCTACACCTTC	CASSVEGALNYGYTF
-	TRBV7-2	TRBD2	TRBJ2-7	TGTGCCAGCAGCCCGCGAGGACTAGCGGGATACGAGCAGTACTTC	CASSPRGLAGYEQYF
once	TRBV15	-	TRBJ1-2	TGTGCCACCAGCAGAGATCGCTCTAACTATGGCTACACCTTC	CATSRDRSNYGYTF
-	TRBV7-2	TRBD1	TRBJ1-1	TGTGCCAGCAGCCACGGGACAGACTACGCTGAAGCTTTCTTT	CASSHGTDYAEAFF
-	TRBV28	TRBD1	TRBJ1-5	TGTGCCAGCTCTCCTCGGGACAGGGATAGTCAGCCCCAGCATTTT	CASSPRDRDSQPQHF
-	TRBV5-8	-	TRBJ2-5	TGTGCCAGCAGCTCGGGACGGAGCATCCAAGAGACCCAGTACTTC	CASSSGRSIQETQYF
few	TRBV28	-	TRBJ1-5	TGTGCCAGCAAACAGGGACTTAAGCCCCAGCATTTT	CASKQGLKPQHF
few	TRBV30	-	TRBJ1-2	TGTGCCTGGTTTCGACAGCCTCGGTATGGCTACACCTTC	CAWFRQPRYGYTF
-	TRBV4-1	TRBD2	TRBJ2-1	TGCGCCAGCAGCCAAGTTGGAGCGACTAGCGGGCTTTACAATGAGCAGTTCTTC	CASSQVGATSGLYNEQFF
-	TRBV5-1	-	TRBJ2-4	TGCGCCAGCAGCTTGGACGGCGGGCCCTCCTCCGGCGCCAAAAACATTCAGTACTTC	CASSLDGGPSSGAKNIQYF
-	TRBV7-2	TRBD2	TRBJ2-1	TGTGCCAGCAGCCCGCCGGGACTAGCGGGATTCGGCTCCTACAATGAGCAGTTCTTC	CASSPPGLAGFGSYNEQFF
-	TRBV9	-	TRBJ2-1	TGTGCCAGCAGCGTAGAGGGACACAGGTATGAGCAGTTCTTC	CASSVEGHRYEQFF
-	TRBV30	TRBD2	TRBJ2-7	TGTGCCTGGAGTGTGGTAGCGGGACCCCTCGGGCAGTACTTC	CAWSVVAGPLGQYF
-	TRBV19	-	TRBJ1-1	TGTGCCAGTAGTATAGCCCCACAGGGAACTGAAGCTTTCTTT	CASSIAPQGTEAFF
-	TRBV6-5	-	TRBJ2-7	TGTGCCAGCTCGCAGAACTACGAGCAGTACTTC	CASSQNYEQYF
few	TRBV18	TRBD1	TRBJ2-1	TGTGCCAGCTCGTCCGGGACAGGGGTTTACAATGAGCAGTTCTTC	CASSSGTGVYNEQFF
-	TRBV11-2	-	TRBJ2-5	TGTGCCAGCAGCCGTTCACGGGAGACCCAGTACTTC	CASSRSRETQYF
-	TRBV28	-	TRBJ2-7	TGTGCCAGCAGTAGACTCTTCCGTCACTACGAGCAGTACTTC	CASSRLFRHYEQYF
-	TRBV5-1	-	TRBJ2-3	TGCGCCAGCAGCTTGAGTGAACAGATCACAGATACGCAGTATTTT	CASSLSEQITDTQYF